This TCR beta chain is from a study of cytomegalovirus exposure and HLA in healthy donors. For the study at large: Of the donors genotyped, approximately 410 in all, around 77% fell in the Caucasian-associated ancestry cluster. Broader study findings: When analyzed later, a missense DCLRE1C variant was found to be linked to TCR beta V- and J-gene trimming.

Remarks on this clone: Its antigen is still unknown.

13 Jbeta primers and 60 Vbeta primers were used for the PCR. The protocol was immunoSEQ multiplex PCR, while the TCRdb copy is restricted to in-frame clones and leaves out a portion. The sample holds 200,000 or so clones, roughly 80% seen once. V was clipped by 5 bases and J by 3 bases, with 14 bases between them. This CDR3 contains 15 residues. Germline assignment: CDR1 SGHTA and CDR2 FQGNSA. While unrecorded immune exposures were likely, the donors were nominally healthy when sampled. Sequenced: PBMCs. The chain couples TRBV7-2 to TRBJ1-5; perhaps TRBD1 as D (6 bases). The TCR sequence derives from a male donor in good health and CMV-seropositive. The CDR3 sequence is CASSPRTESNQPQHF. The CDR3 DNA reads TGTGCCAGCAGCCCCCGGACAGAGTCCAATCAGCCCCAGCATTTT.